The present entry profiles one T cell receptor (beta chain) with its context. Only in-frame clones appear in the TCRdb table, and some are missing; sequencing was by immunoSEQ multiplex PCR. Of some 190,000 clones detected, more than 65% appear once; the ten largest clones hold over 9.5%. The entry originates in a study of blood T cell repertoires in COVID-19. The wider study: PBMCs, B-cell-depleted T cells, or T cells provided the cDNA or gDNA that made up the material.

The CDR3 consists of 14 residues. From germline, CDR1 is SGHRS and CDR2 YFSETQ. Deletions cut 3 bases from V and 3 bases from J, with 10 bases between. The rearrangement joins TRBV5-1 to TRBJ1-3; D unclear. Sequenced sample: peripheral blood. This clonotype was obtained from an elderly woman with active or convalescent COVID-19. CDR3 DNA sequence: TGCGCCAGCAGCTCCGGTTCCGGTGGAAACACCATATATTTT. Translation: CASSSGSGGNTIYF.